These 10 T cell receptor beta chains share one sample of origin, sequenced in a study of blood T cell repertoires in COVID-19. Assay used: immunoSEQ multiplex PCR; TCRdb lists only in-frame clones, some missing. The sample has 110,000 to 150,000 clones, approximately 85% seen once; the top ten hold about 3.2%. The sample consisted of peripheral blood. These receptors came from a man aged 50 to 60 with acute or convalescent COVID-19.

In DNA, the CDR3 is TGCAGCGTTGCACCATCCGGGACCCGGGGACACGGGGAGCTGTTTTTT. Amino acid sequence: CSVAPSGTRGHGELFF. The chain links TRBV29-1 to TRBJ2-2; possible D gene TRBD1, 6 bases. V was clipped by 4 bases and J by 7 bases, with 22 bases between them. This CDR3 contains 16 residues. Germline CDR1 reads SQVTM; CDR2 reads ANQGSEA.

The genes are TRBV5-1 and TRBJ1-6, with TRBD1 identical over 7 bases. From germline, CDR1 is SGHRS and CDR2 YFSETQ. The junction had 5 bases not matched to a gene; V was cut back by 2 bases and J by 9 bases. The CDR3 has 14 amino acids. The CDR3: CASSLGQETSPLHF. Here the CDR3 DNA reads TGCGCCAGCAGCTTAGGACAGGAGACTTCACCCCTCCACTTT.

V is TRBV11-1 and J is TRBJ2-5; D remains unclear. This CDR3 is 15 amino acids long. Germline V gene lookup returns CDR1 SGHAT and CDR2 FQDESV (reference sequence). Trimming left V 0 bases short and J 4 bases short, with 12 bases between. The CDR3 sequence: CASSLAPLERETQYF. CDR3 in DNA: TGTGCCAGCAGCTTAGCCCCCTTAGAGCGAGAGACCCAGTACTTC.

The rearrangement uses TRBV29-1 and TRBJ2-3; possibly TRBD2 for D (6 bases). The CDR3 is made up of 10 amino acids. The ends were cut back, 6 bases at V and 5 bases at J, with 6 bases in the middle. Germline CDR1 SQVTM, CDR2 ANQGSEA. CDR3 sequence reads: CSVGLDTQYF. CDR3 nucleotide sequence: TGCAGCGTGGGACTAGATACGCAGTATTTT.

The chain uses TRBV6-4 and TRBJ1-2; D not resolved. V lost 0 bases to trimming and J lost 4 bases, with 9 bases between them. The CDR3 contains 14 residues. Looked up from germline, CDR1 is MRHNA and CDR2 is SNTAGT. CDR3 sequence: CASSDSEGGYGYTF. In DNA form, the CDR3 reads TGTGCCAGCAGTGACTCAGAGGGAGGCTATGGCTACACCTTC.

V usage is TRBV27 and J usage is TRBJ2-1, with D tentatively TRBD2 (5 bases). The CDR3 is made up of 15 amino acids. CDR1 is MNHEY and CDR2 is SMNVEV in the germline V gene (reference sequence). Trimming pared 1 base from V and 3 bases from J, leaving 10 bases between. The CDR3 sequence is CASSLWGELYNEQFF. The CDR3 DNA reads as TGTGCCAGCAGTTTATGGGGAGAACTCTACAATGAGCAGTTCTTC.

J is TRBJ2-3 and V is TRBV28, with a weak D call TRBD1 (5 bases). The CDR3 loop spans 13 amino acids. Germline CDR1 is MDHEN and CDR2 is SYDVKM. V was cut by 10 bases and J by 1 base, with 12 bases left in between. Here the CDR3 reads CATTVFGTDTQYF. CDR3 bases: TGTGCCACGACAGTTTTTGGCACAGATACGCAGTATTTT. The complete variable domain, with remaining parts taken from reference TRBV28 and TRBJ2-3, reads DVKVTQSSRYLVKRTGEKVFLECVQDMDHENMFWYRQDPGLGLRLIYFSYDVKMKEKGDIPEGYSVSREKKERFSLILESASTNQTSMYLCATTVFGTDTQYFGPGTRLTVL.

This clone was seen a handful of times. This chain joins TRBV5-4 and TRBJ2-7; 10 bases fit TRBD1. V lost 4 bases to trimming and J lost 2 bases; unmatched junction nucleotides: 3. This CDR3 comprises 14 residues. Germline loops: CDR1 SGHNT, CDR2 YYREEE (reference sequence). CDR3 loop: CASSHGQGAYEQYF. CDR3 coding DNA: TGTGCCAGCAGCCACGGACAGGGGGCCTACGAGCAGTACTTC.

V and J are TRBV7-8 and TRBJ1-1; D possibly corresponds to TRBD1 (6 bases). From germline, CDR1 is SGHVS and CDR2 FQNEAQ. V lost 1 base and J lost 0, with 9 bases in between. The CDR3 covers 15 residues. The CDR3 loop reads CASSLVTGVNTEAFF. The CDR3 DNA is TGTGCCAGCAGCTTAGTGACAGGAGTGAACACTGAAGCTTTCTTT.

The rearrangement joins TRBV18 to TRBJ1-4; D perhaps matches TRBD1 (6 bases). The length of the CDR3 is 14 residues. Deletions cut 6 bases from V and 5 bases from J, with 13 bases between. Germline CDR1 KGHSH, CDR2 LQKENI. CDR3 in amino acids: CASSLQGLNEKLFF. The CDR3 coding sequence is TGTGCCAGCTCGCTACAGGGCCTAAATGAAAAACTGTTTTTT.